Below are 21 T cell receptor beta chains sequenced from a single sample in a study of identical twins' blood T cells. Using its own MiXCR run on the 5' RACE reads, TCRdb lists one record per CDR3 protein. The sample records 350,000 to 400,000 distinct CDR3 sequences, roughly 30% being singletons. The specimen sequenced was PBMCs. These receptors were obtained from a woman between 18 and 55 years old in good health.

This clonotype was counted many times. The chain recombines TRBV20-1 with TRBJ2-2; D uncertain. V lost 2 bases and J lost 0, with 7 bases in between. CDR3 length: 14 residues. CDR1 is DFQATT and CDR2 is SNEGSKA in the germline V gene (reference sequence). DNA for the CDR3: TGCAGTGCTAGACGTCCCGCGAACACCGGGGAGCTGTTTTTT. Translating it yields CSARRPANTGELFF.

Turning to this clonotype: One end of the junction fails to match germline, which may point to a read error. J is TRBJ1-2 and V is TRBV15; D remains unclear. Germline V gene data show CDR1 as LNHNV and CDR2 as YYDKDF (reference sequence). This CDR3 comprises 13 residues. CDR3 in DNA: TGTGCCACCAGCAGTGTTCACGGATATGGCCACACCTTC. As protein: CATSSVHGYGHTF.

As concerns this clonotype: Being one base from a much bigger clone, this may be a read error. The chain combines TRBV20-1 with TRBJ1-5; D gene uncertain. Germline-derived CDR1 and CDR2 are DFQATT and SNEGSKA (reference sequence). The CDR3 runs to 12 residues. The germline V and J ends were trimmed by 4 bases and 9 bases, with 13 bases remaining between them. For the CDR3, the DNA is TGCAGTGCTATCGGAGAGAACCGGCCCCAGCATTTT. It yields the protein CSAIGENRPQHF.

This rearrangement joins TRBV10-3 to TRBJ1-1; no reliable D call. V gave up 4 bases and J gave up 6 bases, with 6 bases separating them. From germline, CDR1 is ENHRY and CDR2 SYGVKD. The CDR3 extends over 11 amino acids. DNA for the CDR3: TGTGCCATCAGTGGGGGAGCTGAAGCTTTCTTT. Residues: CAISGGAEAFF.

A note on this clonotype: Just one base apart from a much larger clone, this may be a read error. The chain is built from TRBV25-1 and TRBJ2-7; D may be TRBD1 or TRBD2 (5 bases each). The length of the CDR3 is 15 residues. The germline CDR1 and CDR2 sequences are MGHDK and SYGVNS. The CDR3 DNA is TGTGCCAGCAGTGAAAAAATGGGGGACGGCTACGAGCATTACTTC. As protein: CASSEKMGDGYEHYF.

V usage is TRBV3-1 and J usage is TRBJ1-4, with D possibly being TRBD1 (6 bases). Trimming cost V 4 bases and J 0 bases, with 12 bases left between them. Germline assignment: CDR1 LGHDT and CDR2 YNNKEL (reference sequence). The CDR3 is 16 residues long. The DNA of the CDR3 is TGTGCCAGCAGCCTTAGGGGGGTCCCAACTAATGAAAAACTGTTTTTT. It codes for CASSLRGVPTNEKLFF.

CDR3 sequence: CAIRETVMNTEAFF. The CDR3 DNA reads as TGTGCCATCAGGGAGACAGTCATGAACACTGAAGCTTTCTTT. This chain links TRBV10-3 with TRBJ1-1; D may be TRBD1 (5 bases). Germline loops: CDR1 ENHRY, CDR2 SYGVKD. V was clipped by 6 bases and J by 0 bases, with 11 bases between them. This CDR3 region has 14 residues.

This clonotype is a singleton in its sample. The rearrangement links TRBV20-1 to TRBJ2-1, with D possibly matching TRBD2 (6 bases). This CDR3 region has 17 residues. V was cut by 0 bases and J by 4 bases, with 19 bases left in between. Germline values: CDR1 DFQATT, CDR2 SNEGSKA (reference sequence). CDR3 region: CSARDSGTGVGYNEQFF. CDR3 DNA sequence: TGCAGTGCTAGAGATTCAGGGACGGGAGTGGGTTACAATGAGCAGTTCTTC.

V gene TRBV29-1 combines with J gene TRBJ1-2; possibly TRBD1 for D (6 bases). Trimming pared 5 bases from V and 5 bases from J, leaving 12 bases between. The CDR3 sequence is 12 residues long. The germline V gene encodes CDR1 SQVTM and CDR2 ANQGSEA. CDR3 sequence reads: CSVHRQGYGYTF. In DNA, the CDR3 is TGCAGCGTTCACCGGCAGGGGTATGGCTACACCTTC.

This clonotype was found a few times. The V gene is TRBV13, the J gene TRBJ2-1, with D possibly being TRBD2 (7 bases). The V gene's germline CDR1 is PRHDT and CDR2 FYEKMQ (reference sequence). There are 15 residues in the CDR3. Trimming removed 5 bases at V and 1 base at J, with 12 bases between. CDR3 nucleotides: TGTGCCAGCAGCCCGGGGGGCCGTTCCTACAATGAGCAGTTCTTC. Protein sequence: CASSPGGRSYNEQFF.

This chain links TRBV5-6 with TRBJ2-4; D is possibly TRBD1 (6 bases). Germline values: CDR1 SGHDT, CDR2 YYEEEE. The CDR3 is 14 residues long. Trimming removed 3 bases at V and 4 bases at J, with 11 bases between. The CDR3 loop reads CASSSQGRKNIQYF. The CDR3 bases are TGTGCCAGCAGCTCTCAGGGGCGAAAAAACATTCAGTACTTC.

This clonotype was seen a few times. The CDR3 here is CASSQLTSVSYEQYF. CDR3 nucleotides: TGTGCCAGCAGCCAACTGACTAGCGTCTCCTACGAGCAGTACTTC. The J gene is TRBJ2-7, the V gene TRBV3-1; the match to TRBD2 covers 8 bases. With V trimmed by 2 bases and J by 0 bases, 3 bases remained unmatched. CDR1 and CDR2 from the germline V gene are LGHDT and YNNKEL (reference sequence). The CDR3 spans 15 residues.

This chain connects TRBV19 to TRBJ2-2; 9 nucleotides agree with TRBD2. Per the germline V gene, CDR1 is LNHDA and CDR2 is SQIVND (reference sequence). The V gene end was trimmed by 9 bases and the J gene end by 4 bases; junction bases not matched to a gene: 21. The CDR3 spans 19 residues. CDR3 coding DNA: TGTGCCAGCACGCACCTTAGCGGGAGATTGGAACGCTTCACCGGGGAGCTGTTTTTT. Its protein is CASTHLSGRLERFTGELFF.

CDR3 region: CASSSLPDSYNEQFF. Here the CDR3 DNA reads TGTGCCAGCAGCTCGTTACCAGACAGTTACAATGAGCAGTTCTTC. The chain uses TRBV5-5 and TRBJ2-1; tentative D call: TRBD1 (5 bases). This CDR3 is 15 amino acids long. Per the germline V gene, CDR1 is SGHKS and CDR2 is YYEKEE (reference sequence). Trimming took 3 bases from V and 4 from J, leaving 14 bases between them.

The table lists this clonotype with many counts. This chain links TRBV2 with TRBJ1-6; weak D call: TRBD1 (5 bases). The ends were cut back, 7 bases at V and 10 bases at J, with 11 bases in the middle. Germline V CDR1 and CDR2: SNHLY, FYNNEI. CDR3 size: 12 residues. The DNA of the CDR3 is TGTGCCAGCAAAATGGGGGAGTCACCCCTCCACTTT. This encodes CASKMGESPLHF.

There are a few counts of this clonotype. V is TRBV20-1 and J is TRBJ2-1; TRBD2 agrees at 9 bases. V lost 1 base to trimming and J lost 5 bases; unmatched junction nucleotides: 3. This CDR3 is built from 14 residues. Germline V gene sequence: CDR1 DFQATT, CDR2 SNEGSKA (reference sequence). The DNA for the CDR3 is TGCAGTGCTAGAGTAGCGGGAGACAACAATGAGCAGTTCTTC. Its translation is CSARVAGDNNEQFF.

This clonotype was observed a handful of times. This chain connects TRBV6-2 or TRBV6-3 to TRBJ2-1; 11 nucleotides match TRBD2. The CDR3 has 16 amino acids. After removal of 2 bases from V and 7 bases from J, the junction contained 7 bases not matched to a gene. The germline V gene encodes CDR1 MNHEY and CDR2 SVGEGT. CDR3 sequence (DNA): TGTGCCAGCAGTTACGGGGTAGCGGGAGGGAAAAATGAGCAGTTCTTC. Protein: CASSYGVAGGKNEQFF.

The CDR3 loop reads CASRVNSFRRYNEQFF. The DNA for the CDR3 is TGTGCCAGCAGGGTAAACTCGTTCCGGAGATACAATGAGCAGTTCTTC. This chain uses TRBV6-2 or TRBV6-3 with TRBJ2-1; no firm D call. Per germline, CDR1 MNHEY and CDR2 SVGEGT. This CDR3 has 16 residues. Deletions cut 6 bases from V and 4 bases from J, with 19 bases between.

This clonotype was observed many times. This chain connects TRBV11-1 to TRBJ2-1; D is undetermined. The CDR3 sequence is 15 residues long. CDR1 is SGHAT and CDR2 is FQDESV in the germline V gene (reference sequence). The V and J ends lost 0 bases and 0 bases respectively, with 6 bases between them. CDR3 amino acids: CASSLALSSYNEQFF. The CDR3 nucleotides are TGTGCCAGCAGCTTAGCCTTAAGCTCCTACAATGAGCAGTTCTTC. Together with reference TRBV11-1 and TRBJ2-1, the CDR3 gives the full variable domain: EAEVAQSPRYKITEKSQAVAFWCDPISGHATLYWYRQILGQGPELLVQFQDESVVDDSQLPKDRFSAERLKGVDSTLKIQPAELGDSAMYLCASSLALSSYNEQFFGPGTRLTVL.

V is TRBV6-5 and J is TRBJ2-7; D is unclear. The CDR3 spans 13 residues. The V end lost 0 bases, the J end lost 4 bases, and 7 bases lay between the germline ends. Germline CDR1 is MNHEY and CDR2 is SVGAGI. The CDR3 coding sequence is TGTGCCAGCAGTTACTCGCGAAGGTACGAGCAGTACTTC. Its protein is CASSYSRRYEQYF.

The chain combines TRBV2 with TRBJ2-1; D is uncertain. CDR3 length: 14 residues. V lost 7 bases and J 2 bases, leaving 12 bases between the germline ends. CDR1 SNHLY and CDR2 FYNNEI come from the germline V gene. CDR3 amino acids: CASNSAETYNEQFF. The DNA for the CDR3 is TGTGCCAGCAATTCTGCAGAAACCTACAATGAGCAGTTCTTC.